This T cell receptor beta chain was found in a study of siplizumab effects on memory and regulatory T cells. Profiled with immunoSEQ multiplex PCR; TCRdb holds only in-frame clones, not every one. The sample has approximately 100,000 clones, about 95% seen once. CDR1 is SGHVS and CDR2 is FNYEAQ in the germline V gene. V lost 5 bases and J lost 0, with 11 bases in between. The CDR3 covers 16 residues. This receptor was obtained from a human donor in good health. The rearrangement uses TRBV7-6 and TRBJ2-6; D is possibly TRBD1 (5 bases). Sequenced material: Tregs sorted from blood. CDR3 nucleotides: TGTGCCAGCAGCAGGATAGGGGACTCTGGGGCCAACGTCCTGACTTTC. It yields the protein CASSRIGDSGANVLTF.